The 8 T cell receptor beta chains below all came from one sample that was sequenced in a study of blood T cell repertoires in COVID-19. Produced via immunoSEQ multiplex PCR; TCRdb's table is partial and in-frame only. The table includes under 400,000 clones, around 89% detected once. The sample consisted of peripheral blood. The origin of the receptors is a young woman with COVID-19, enrolled during active disease.

This clone was counted once. The chain has TRBV27 and TRBJ2-3, with 9 bases lining up with TRBD2. Looked up from germline, CDR1 is MNHEY and CDR2 is SMNVEV (reference sequence). The CDR3 totals 16 residues. J lost 0 bases, V lost 3 bases, and 4 bases had no gene match. The CDR3 DNA follows: TGTGCCAGCAGTTTCCTTAGCGGGGGAAGCACAGATACGCAGTATTTT. Translation gives CASSFLSGGSTDTQYF.

The chain uses TRBV18 and TRBJ2-2, with D maybe TRBD1 (7 bases). The germline V gene has CDR1 KGHSH and CDR2 LQKENI. This CDR3 region has 16 residues. V was clipped by 4 bases and J by 3 bases, with 15 bases between them. As DNA, the CDR3 is TGTGCCAGCTCACAGCAGGGGGGAGTGTACACCGGGGAGCTGTTTTTT. This gives the protein CASSQQGGVYTGELFF.

This chain connects TRBV5-5 to TRBJ2-3, with 10 bases identical to TRBD2. The CDR3 spans 16 residues. CDR1 SGHKS and CDR2 YYEKEE come from the germline V gene (reference sequence). V was pared by 0 bases and J by 2 bases, with 3 bases of the junction left unmatched. This CDR3 reads CASSLGLAGVTDTQYF. Here the CDR3 DNA reads TGTGCCAGCAGCTTGGGGCTAGCGGGGGTCACAGATACGCAGTATTTT.

This clone is a singleton in its sample. The chain combines TRBV5-1 with TRBJ1-2; the D gene is possibly TRBD1 (6 bases). CDR1 and CDR2 from the germline V gene are SGHRS and YFSETQ. This CDR3 has 15 amino acids. V lost 1 base to trimming and J lost 3 bases, with 13 bases between them. The CDR3 coding sequence is TGCGCCAGCAGCTTGAGGGACATCAGGGACTATGGCTACACCTTC. It encodes CASSLRDIRDYGYTF. The full variable domain, its missing parts supplied by reference TRBV5-1 and TRBJ1-2, is KAGVTQTPRYLIKTRGQQVTLSCSPISGHRSVSWYQQTPGQGLQFLFEYFSETQRNKGNFPGRFSGRQFSNSRSEMNVSTLELGDSALYLCASSLRDIRDYGYTFGSGTRLTVV.

The V and J genes are TRBV6-2 or TRBV6-3 and TRBJ1-2, with 8 positions matching TRBD1. Germline lookup yields CDR1 MNHEY and CDR2 SVGEGT. After removal of 5 bases from V and 8 bases from J, the junction contained 7 bases not matched to a gene. The CDR3 runs to 13 residues. For the CDR3, the DNA is TGTGCCAGCAGTCGAGACAGGGGAGGCGGCTACACCTTC. This gives the protein CASSRDRGGGYTF.

The V gene is TRBV6-5, the J gene TRBJ2-1; 11 nucleotides line up with TRBD2. Germline values: CDR1 MNHEY, CDR2 SVGAGI. The CDR3 loop spans 16 amino acids. V gave up 0 bases and J gave up 7 bases; unmatched junction bases: 5. CDR3 in DNA: TGTGCCAGCAGTTACTCCGGTAGCGGGGGGGCTAATGAGCAGTTCTTC. Its translation is CASSYSGSGGANEQFF.

V is TRBV5-1 and J is TRBJ1-1; D is unclear. The CDR3 extends over 13 amino acids. Germline assignment: CDR1 SGHRS and CDR2 YFSETQ. Trimming removed 4 bases at V and 4 bases at J, with 11 bases between. The CDR3 sequence is CASSVAGGTEAFF. CDR3 bases: TGCGCCAGCAGCGTCGCGGGCGGCACTGAAGCTTTCTTT.

The V gene is TRBV7-9, the J gene TRBJ1-2, with D possibly being TRBD1 (6 bases). The CDR3 has 14 residues. The V gene lost 11 bases and the J gene lost 2 bases, with 18 bases spanning the gap. Germline V gene sequence: CDR1 SEHNR, CDR2 FQNEAQ (reference sequence). Here the CDR3 reads CASTNTGRNYGYTF. For the CDR3, the DNA is TGTGCCTCAACCAATACAGGGAGAAACTATGGCTACACCTTC. Full variable domain (missing parts from reference TRBV7-9 and TRBJ1-2): DTGVSQNPRHKITKRGQNVTFRCDPISEHNRLYWYRQTLGQGPEFLTYFQNEAQLEKSRLLSDRFSAERPKGSFSTLEIQRTEQGDSAMYLCASTNTGRNYGYTFGSGTRLTVV.